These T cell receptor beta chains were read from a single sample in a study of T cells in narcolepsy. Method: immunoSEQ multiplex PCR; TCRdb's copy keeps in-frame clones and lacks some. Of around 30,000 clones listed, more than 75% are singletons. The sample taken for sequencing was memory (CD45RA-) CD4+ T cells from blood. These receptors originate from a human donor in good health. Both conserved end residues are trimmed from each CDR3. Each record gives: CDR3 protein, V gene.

ASSSRLAGVNEQF,TRBV27
ASSSPGGPDTQY,TRBV5-1
ASSGQPGQEKLF,TRBV9
ASSPTGVGNPPLH,TRBV25-1
ASTAGGSYNEQF,TRBV5-1
ASRVGPGELF,TRBV2
ASSSTGASQETQY,TRBV7-3
ATSRVSGLAQETQY,TRBV15
ASSFYRDSNQPQH,TRBV7-2
ASSRNRGLLNTEAF,TRBV2
ATKESAGIYGYT,TRBV19
ASSVVEKHNSPLH,TRBV9
ASSLEGASRPGVMNTEAF,TRBV13
ASDLPGGTEAF,TRBV7-9
ASSFRTSNEQF,TRBV27
ASRSRPTGANTEAF,TRBV2
ASTKRQGKSDTEAF,TRBV19
ASSVGEGAGEEKLF,TRBV27
ASRGGTGELF,TRBV19
ASSPGTSGRWADTQY,TRBV27
ASSILSGLGTGELF,TRBV19
ASSPRTGGTEAF,TRBV14
ASSRTRGGEQF,TRBV7-6
ASNRGFEAF,TRBV5-6
ASSLDAGGSFNEQF,TRBV5-1
ASSETSMNTEAF,TRBV6-5
ASSLGGTNSGNTIY,TRBV28
ASSQEGKRANYGYT,TRBV4-1
ASSLSGLATSYEQY,TRBV11-1
ASSSQPGQGRNGYT,TRBV6-5
ASAAPGAISFGTEAF,TRBV12-5